This TCR beta chain was obtained from a study of T cell responses to AZD1222 COVID-19 vaccine. This clone was seen only once. Its antigen remains unknown. In the same sample, other DNA sequences code for this CDR3. Repertoires were generated with immunoSEQ multiplex PCR, while TCRdb's copy carries only in-frame clones and drops some. The sample yields some 140,000 clones, more than 75% seen once. Study-wide results and caveats: Spike-wide coverage was observed for vaccine-associated CD4 TCRs, with dominant responses at 160-218 and 743-854.

The germline V and J ends were trimmed by 5 bases and 7 bases, with 12 bases remaining between them. The CDR3 is made up of 13 amino acids. This chain joins TRBV12-3 or TRBV12-4 and TRBJ1-5, with D perhaps matching TRBD1 (5 bases). The receptor's source is an adult in good health. Sequencing was performed on peripheral blood, taken on day 0 of AZD1222 vaccination. CDR3 amino acids: CASSLRGGQPQHF. The CDR3 nucleotides are TGTGCCAGCAGTCTGCGGGGGGGACAGCCCCAGCATTTT.